Below, 29 T cell receptor beta chains from the same sample are listed, as sequenced in a study of Ad26.COV2.S vaccination and SARS-CoV-2 variants (dated by TCRdb to 2020 to 2022). The sample's treatment or condition label is to be understood as: approximately 18 received Ad26.COV2.S at low or high dose, single or two shots; 5 received placebo; per-sample allocation not given. For vaccine and placebo recipients, the sequenced repertoires came from samples collected on day 63 after the first injection. Library generation was performed with the immunoSEQ multiplex PCR assay. Here the immuneACCESS table is served through TCRdb, limited to in-frame sequences with V and J called. Missing clones are a known gap in these copies; in checked studies unresolved V genes cover under half, and the rest lacks a known reason. The sample table lists hundreds of thousands of clones, around 89% of them with a count of one. The leading ten clones occupy about 1.5% of the sample.

Specimen: peripheral blood, collected in a trial of Ad26.COV2.S vaccine versus placebo. Receptor source: a person between 18 and 65 years old who received the Ad26.COV2.S COVID-19 vaccine or a placebo.

V gene TRBV18 combines with J gene TRBJ2-2; TRBD1 matches 11 bases. The CDR3 contains 16 residues. Germline V gives CDR1 KGHSH, CDR2 LQKENI. Unmatched junction bases numbered 3, after V lost 2 bases and J lost 4 bases. The CDR3 loop reads CASSPAGTGGTGELFF. The CDR3 DNA reads TGTGCCAGCTCACCAGCGGGGACAGGGGGCACCGGGGAGCTGTTTTTT.

This chain connects TRBV21-1 to TRBJ1-3; TRBD1, the table's D call, lacks a check against the DNA. TRBV21-1 constitutes a pseudogene. The CDR3 is 15 residues long. CDR3 sequence (DNA): TGTGCCAGCAGCAAGATGGACAGTCGAATAAACACCATATATTTT. This codes for CASSKMDSRINTIYF.

This chain uses TRBV24-1 with TRBJ1-4; possible D gene TRBD1, 6 bases. The CDR3 has 14 residues. CDR1 and CDR2 from the germline V gene are KGHDR and SFDVKD. The V end lost 3 bases, the J end lost 8 bases, and 12 bases lay between the germline ends. CDR3 DNA sequence: TGTGCCACCAGTGATGGGGGGGCTGGCGAAAAACTGTTTTTT. It codes for CATSDGGAGEKLFF.

In this sample, this clone turned up a few times. A read error may produce the germline difference seen at one junction end. The gene calls are TRBV7-7 and TRBJ2-1; 10 nucleotides align to TRBD2. Germline CDR1 reads SSHAT; CDR2 reads FNYEAQ (reference sequence). The CDR3 covers 15 residues. The CDR3 is CASSPGTSEVNEQFF. For the CDR3, the DNA is TGTGCTAGCAGCCCGGGGACTAGCGAGGTCAATGAGCAGTTCTTC.

The V gene is TRBV12-3 or TRBV12-4, the J gene TRBJ2-1, with D perhaps TRBD1 (6 bases). Trimming took off 3 bases at V and 6 bases at J, with 9 bases between the two ends. This CDR3 contains 13 residues. The CDR3 loop reads CASSLDSANEQFF. Written as DNA, the CDR3 is TGTGCCAGCAGTTTGGACAGCGCCAATGAGCAGTTCTTC.

This clone came up a few times. CDR3 protein: CASSRTFNYGYTF. CDR3 nucleotide sequence: TGTGCCAGCAGCCGGACCTTTAACTATGGCTACACCTTC. The rearrangement uses TRBV5-4 and TRBJ1-2; D not certain. The V gene's germline CDR1 is SGHNT and CDR2 YYREEE (reference sequence). The germline V and J ends were trimmed by 4 bases and 1 base, with 8 bases remaining between them. The CDR3 extends over 13 amino acids.

The genes are TRBV4-2 and TRBJ2-1; TRBD2 matches at 12 bases. CDR1 and CDR2 (germline): LGHNA, YNFKEQ. This CDR3 is 17 amino acids long. After removal of 3 bases from V and 8 bases from J, the junction contained 11 bases not matched to a gene. CDR3 DNA sequence: TGTGCCAGCAGCCAGACCGTTTCTAGCGGGAGGGCACATGAGCAGTTCTTC. As protein: CASSQTVSSGRAHEQFF.

The rearrangement uses TRBV3-1 (or the pseudogene TRBV3-2) and TRBJ2-1, with 7 bases lining up with TRBD2. In germline, CDR1 is LGHDT, CDR2 YNNKEL (reference sequence). V shed 1 base, J shed 9 bases, and the junction held 9 bases outside the gene matches. The CDR3 is 15 amino acids. The CDR3 sequence: CASSQVAGRGGEQFF. CDR3 coding DNA: TGTGCCAGCAGCCAAGTGGCAGGGAGGGGAGGTGAGCAGTTCTTC.

The count of this clone is one. At one end the junction does not follow the germline gene, possibly because of a read error. This chain joins TRBV29-1 and TRBJ2-1, with 12 positions matching TRBD2. This CDR3 spans 12 amino acids. Germline values: CDR1 SQVTM, CDR2 ANQGSEA. The CDR3 here is CSVPHGTSGHIF. As DNA, the CDR3 is TGCAGCGTTCCCCACGGGACTAGCGGGCACATCTTC.

Concerning this clone: Relative to the germline gene, one junction end is altered; a read error may explain this. For the CDR3, the DNA is TGTGCCACCTCACGAGGGACAGAATATGGCTACACCTTC. Residues: CATSRGTEYGYTF. The chain combines TRBV18 with TRBJ1-2, with 7 bases aligning to TRBD1. The length of the CDR3 is 13 residues. Germline V gene lookup returns CDR1 KGHSH and CDR2 LQKENI. The full variable domain, rest sourced from reference TRBV18 and TRBJ1-2, is NAGVMQNPRHLVRRRGQEARLRCSPMKGHSHVYWYRQLPEEGLKFMVYLQKENIIDESGMPKERFSAEFPKEGPSILRIQQVVRGDSAAYFCATSRGTEYGYTFGSGTRLTVV.

V gene TRBV4-2 combines with J gene TRBJ2-7; 8 bases match TRBD2. J gave up 1 base and V 0 bases, and 11 bases lay outside the gene matches. The CDR3 spans 18 residues. CDR1 is LGHNA, CDR2 YNFKEQ, per germline. The CDR3 DNA reads TGTGCCAGCAGCCAAGATCTGGGAGCGGGGGTCGTATCCTACGAGCAGTACTTC. Its protein is CASSQDLGAGVVSYEQYF.

The chain couples TRBV10-1 to TRBJ2-7; 8 bases line up with TRBD2. V lost 8 bases to trimming and J lost 1 base; unmatched junction nucleotides: 4. CDR1 is WNHNN and CDR2 is SYGVQD in the germline V gene (reference sequence). The CDR3 has 13 residues. The chain's CDR3 is CASGLAGSYEQYF. In nucleotides, the CDR3 is TGCGCCAGCGGCCTAGCGGGTTCCTACGAGCAGTACTTC.

The chain has TRBV3-1 (or the pseudogene TRBV3-2) and TRBJ1-2; TRBD1 is a possible D gene (5 bases). The CDR3 length is 17 residues. Germline CDR1 LGHDT, CDR2 YNNKEL (reference sequence). V lost 4 bases and J lost 2, with 20 bases in between. The DNA for the CDR3 is TGTGCCAGCAGCCGAAGGGCGAGTCCAGGGTTGAACTATGGCTACACCTTC. It encodes CASSRRASPGLNYGYTF.

The chain recombines TRBV7-7 with TRBJ1-4, with D unresolved. This CDR3 is built from 16 residues. The V and J ends lost 5 bases and 8 bases respectively, with 21 bases between them. Germline V gene sequence: CDR1 SSHAT, CDR2 FNYEAQ (reference sequence). The CDR3 is CASSPQGPRGEEKLFF. DNA of the CDR3: TGTGCCAGCAGCCCGCAAGGGCCCCGCGGGGAAGAAAAACTGTTTTTT.

This CDR3 reads CASSNLGQVKGNTIYF. CDR3 DNA sequence: TGTGCCAGTAGTAACTTGGGACAGGTGAAGGGAAACACCATATATTTT. The V and J genes are TRBV19 and TRBJ1-3; 8 nucleotides agree with TRBD1. CDR3 length equals 16 residues. Germline assignment: CDR1 LNHDA and CDR2 SQIVND (reference sequence). Losses at the gene ends were 4 bases for V and 4 bases for J; bases not matched to a gene: 9.

The CDR3 reads CASSLATRTGGSYEQYF. The CDR3, as DNA: TGCGCCAGCAGCTTGGCGACCCGGACAGGGGGTTCCTACGAGCAGTACTTC. This chain joins TRBV5-1 and TRBJ2-7; TRBD1 matches at 10 bases. CDR3 length equals 17 residues. The germline V gene encodes CDR1 SGHRS and CDR2 YFSETQ. Unmatched junction bases numbered 7, after V lost 0 bases and J lost 1 base.

The rearrangement links TRBV2 to TRBJ1-5; D uncertain. V was shortened by 4 bases and J by 3 bases, with 10 bases between the two germline ends. The CDR3 runs 14 residues. The germline V gene encodes CDR1 SNHLY and CDR2 FYNNEI. The CDR3 sequence is CASSAGRLNQPQHF. The CDR3 DNA reads as TGTGCCAGCAGTGCGGGCAGGCTCAATCAGCCCCAGCATTTT.

The count of this clone is one. CDR3 DNA sequence: TGTGCCAGCAGCTCCTTTCTGGACAGGTTCAATGAGCAGTTCTTC. It codes for CASSSFLDRFNEQFF. This chain connects TRBV6-5 to TRBJ2-1; 7 positions agree with TRBD1. CDR1 MNHEY and CDR2 SVGAGI come from the germline V gene. The CDR3 consists of 15 residues. The V gene end was trimmed by 6 bases and the J gene end by 6 bases; junction bases not matched to a gene: 11.

This rearrangement joins TRBV24-1 to TRBJ2-2, with D unresolved. Trimming took 4 bases from V and 2 from J, leaving 4 bases between them. The CDR3 contains 13 residues. Germline CDR1 reads KGHDR; CDR2 reads SFDVKD. The CDR3 DNA reads as TGTGCCACCAGTGACGATAACACCGGGGAGCTGTTTTTT. Protein sequence: CATSDDNTGELFF.

This clone came up once. Its ends do not fully match the called genes, so a read error is possible. The chain carries TRBV7-9 and TRBJ2-4, with D possibly called TRBD1 or TRBD2 (5 bases each). The germline V gene has CDR1 SEHNR and CDR2 FQNEAQ (reference sequence). This CDR3 region has 13 residues. CDR3 DNA sequence: TGTGCCAGCAGCTTACCGGGACGGACCTATATAGACTTC. The encoded protein is CASSLPGRTYIDF.

The chain uses TRBV7-2 and TRBJ2-3; D call uncertain. The length of the CDR3 is 12 residues. V lost 4 bases and J lost 6, with 8 bases in between. Germline assignment: CDR1 SGHTA and CDR2 FQGNSA. CDR3 coding DNA: TGTGCCAGCAGCTCTTTTGTCGATACGCAGTATTTT. Its protein is CASSSFVDTQYF. The variable domain in full, with the rest retrieved from reference TRBV7-2 and TRBJ2-3, is GAGVSQSPSNKVTEKGKDVELRCDPISGHTALYWYRQSLGQGLEFLIYFQGNSAPDKSGLPSDRFSAERTGGSVSTLTIQRTQQEDSAVYLCASSSFVDTQYFGPGTRLTVL.

Details on this clone: One end of the junction varies from germline; a read error may be responsible. This chain joins TRBV6-1 and TRBJ2-7; D may be TRBD1 (5 bases). Germline CDR1 and CDR2: MNHNS and SASEGT. The CDR3 runs 12 residues. The chain's CDR3 is CASIEGRVKQYF. The CDR3 DNA reads as TGTGCCAGCATTGAAGGCAGGGTAAAGCAGTACTTC.

The chain links TRBV2 to TRBJ1-2; D not resolved. The germline gives CDR1 SNHLY, CDR2 FYNNEI. This CDR3 is built from 13 residues. V was trimmed by 3 bases and J by 4 bases, leaving 9 bases between them. CDR3 sequence reads: CASSEGRIYGYTF. CDR3 in DNA: TGTGCCAGCAGTGAGGGCAGAATCTATGGCTACACCTTC.

The rearrangement links TRBV11-3 to TRBJ2-3, with D possibly being TRBD1 (7 bases). Between the trimmed V and J ends, which lost 5 bases and 6 bases, there was a span of 18 bases. The CDR3 sequence is 15 residues long. Germline CDR1 and CDR2: SGHNT and YENEEA. CDR3 protein: CASSARQGGMDTQYF. For the CDR3, the DNA is TGTGCCAGCAGCGCACGACAGGGAGGCATGGATACGCAGTATTTT.

The V gene is TRBV5-4, the J gene TRBJ1-4, with a weak D call TRBD1 (5 bases). Germline V gene sequence: CDR1 SGHNT, CDR2 YYREEE (reference sequence). The CDR3 length is 13 residues. Trimming took 7 bases from V and 6 from J, leaving 13 bases between them. The CDR3 sequence: CASRGSLDEKLFF. The CDR3, as DNA: TGTGCCAGCCGGGGGTCGTTAGATGAAAAACTGTTTTTT.

The chain links TRBV6-5 to TRBJ2-7, with 8 bases matching TRBD1. Trimming took 5 bases from V and 6 from J; bases not matched to a gene: 6. Germline V gene data show CDR1 as MNHEY and CDR2 as SVGAGI. The CDR3 is 13 amino acids. The chain's CDR3 is CASSTGGLGEQYF. The CDR3 DNA reads TGTGCCAGCAGTACAGGGGGGCTAGGCGAGCAGTACTTC.

As to this clone: This CDR3 is also generated by other DNA sequences in the sample. The chain carries TRBV19 and TRBJ1-1; D unclear. The germline V and J ends were trimmed by 6 bases and 1 base, with 6 bases remaining between them. The CDR3 is 12 amino acids. The germline gives CDR1 LNHDA, CDR2 SQIVND (reference sequence). The CDR3 is CASSPRNTEAFF. The DNA for the CDR3 is TGTGCCAGTAGCCCCAGGAACACTGAAGCTTTCTTT.

CDR3 loop: CAISESAGLVNTEAFF. CDR3 DNA: TGTGCCATCAGTGAGTCAGCAGGTCTCGTGAACACTGAAGCTTTCTTT. The chain joins TRBV10-3 to TRBJ1-1, with D unresolved. Germline values: CDR1 ENHRY, CDR2 SYGVKD. The V end lost 0 bases, the J end lost 0 bases, and 11 bases lay between the germline ends. This CDR3 is 16 amino acids long.

J is TRBJ1-2 and V is TRBV7-2; D not resolved. The V gene lost 6 bases and the J gene lost 8 bases, with 19 bases spanning the gap. Germline CDR1 and CDR2: SGHTA and FQGNSA. There are 14 residues in the CDR3. The CDR3 sequence is CASRLPESGIGYTF. The DNA for the CDR3 is TGTGCCAGCAGGCTTCCCGAATCGGGTATCGGCTACACCTTC. The whole variable domain, filled in from reference TRBV7-2 and TRBJ1-2, reads GAGVSQSPSNKVTEKGKDVELRCDPISGHTALYWYRQSLGQGLEFLIYFQGNSAPDKSGLPSDRFSAERTGGSVSTLTIQRTQQEDSAVYLCASRLPESGIGYTFGSGTRLTVV.